This TCR beta chain is from a study of T cells in Graves' hyperthyroidism and ophthalmopathy. Patients with uncontrolled infections, other autoimmune diseases, pregnancy or lactation were excluded. More than 8 ml fresh peripheral blood yielded the PBMCs. Study-level findings and limits: A median about 7 months before onset, the model predicted ophthalmopathy. Among clonotypes expanded in thyroid above 0.001, most were also found in blood.

Regions amplified from RNA transcripts were the TCR beta CDR3 regions. The HTBI primer set was used in a first-round RT-PCR of the TCR CDR3. A single record per CDR3 protein comes from TCRdb applying MiXCR to the multiplex PCR reads. In the table there are 560,000 or so distinct CDR3 sequences, 15% to 20% of which are singletons. CDR3 length: 12 amino acids. With 2 bases removed from V and 4 bases from J, the gap between germline ends came to 5 bases. Germline V CDR1 and CDR2: GTSNPN, SVGIG (reference sequence). This clonotype was seen repeatedly, ten times or more. Its target is unknown. Sequencing was performed on blood. This TCR was sampled from a man aged 40-50 years with Graves' ophthalmopathy. The chain has TRBV30 and TRBJ2-2; D not resolved. The CDR3 sequence is CAWSPSTGELFF. Written as DNA, the CDR3 is TGTGCCTGGAGTCCTTCCACCGGGGAGCTGTTTTTT.